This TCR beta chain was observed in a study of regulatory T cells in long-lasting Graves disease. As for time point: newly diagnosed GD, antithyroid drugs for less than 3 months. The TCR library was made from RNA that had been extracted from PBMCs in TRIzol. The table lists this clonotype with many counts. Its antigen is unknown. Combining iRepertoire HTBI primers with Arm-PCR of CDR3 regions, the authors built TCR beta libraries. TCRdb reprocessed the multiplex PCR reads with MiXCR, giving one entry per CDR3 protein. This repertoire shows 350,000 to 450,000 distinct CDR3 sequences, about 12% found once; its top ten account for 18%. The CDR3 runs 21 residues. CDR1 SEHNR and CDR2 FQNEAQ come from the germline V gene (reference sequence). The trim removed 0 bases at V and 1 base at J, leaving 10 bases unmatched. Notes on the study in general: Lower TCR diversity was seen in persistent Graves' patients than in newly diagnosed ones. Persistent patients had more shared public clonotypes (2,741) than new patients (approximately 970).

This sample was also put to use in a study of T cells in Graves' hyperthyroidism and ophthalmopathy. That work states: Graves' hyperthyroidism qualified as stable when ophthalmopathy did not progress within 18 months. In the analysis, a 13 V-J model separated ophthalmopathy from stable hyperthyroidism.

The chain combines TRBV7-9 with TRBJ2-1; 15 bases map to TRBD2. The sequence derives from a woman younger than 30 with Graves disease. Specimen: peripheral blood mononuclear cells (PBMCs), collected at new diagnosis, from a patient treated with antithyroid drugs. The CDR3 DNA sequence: TGTGCCAGCAGCTTAGCGAAGGCAACCGGGACTAGCGGGAGGTCCTACAATGAGCAGTTCTTC. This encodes CASSLAKATGTSGRSYNEQFF.